Below, one T cell receptor (beta chain) is given with its context. Its antigen is undetermined. With a J-beta primer mix and a sample-barcoded 5' primer, a second PCR ran about 7 to 12 cycles. TCRdb reprocessed the 5' RACE reads with MiXCR, giving one entry per CDR3 protein. Of hundreds of thousands of distinct CDR3 sequences in the sample, about half were seen once. This specimen belongs to a study of blood T cells in healthy people across ages. Notes on the study in general: Diversity of TCR beta correlated strongly with naive T cell percentage.

Those donating, healthy Caucasian individuals from Russia, were aged roughly 6 to 100. RNA extraction gave at least 5 micrograms of total RNA per sample. The CDR3 has 16 amino acids. Looked up from germline, CDR1 is SGHRS and CDR2 is YFSETQ. This rearrangement joins TRBV5-1 to TRBJ2-4; 9 nucleotides agree with TRBD2. The J call may not be correct, given that the DNA end is closer to TRBJ2-7. Material: blood. The receptor was derived from an elderly man in good health. This CDR3 reads CASSLGVAGEPYEQYF. DNA for the CDR3: TGCGCCAGCAGCCTGGGGGTAGCGGGGGAACCGTACGAGCAGTACTTC.